This T cell receptor beta chain was captured in a study of cytomegalovirus exposure and HLA in healthy donors. Across the study: From donors who were HLA-typed, an early data release held 70 million to 90 million unique TCRs. There were around 390 genotyped donors. Of these, roughly 80% fell in the genetic ancestry cluster associated with self-reported Caucasian donors.

Points from the study as a whole: Evidence from a later analysis indicated that most CMV-associated TCR beta chains looked HLA-restricted. An analysis that was carried out later associated some 17,000 TCR beta sequences with HLA alleles at 0.05 false discovery rate.

With regard to this clone: Its target is not known.

CDR3 length: 12 amino acids. Germline V gene sequence: CDR1 MNHEY, CDR2 SVGAGI. With 6 bases clipped from V and 5 bases from J, the junction kept 4 bases outside the gene matches. The PCR used 60 Vbeta and 13 Jbeta primers. Libraries were prepared by immunoSEQ multiplex PCR; TCRdb keeps only in-frame clonotypes and omits some of them. The sample shows about 65,000 clones, around 62% of them seen only once. The sequencing sample was made of PBMCs. V is TRBV6-5 and J is TRBJ2-7, with TRBD1 identical over 7 bases. The clonotype originates from a young man in good health and CMV-seronegative. CDR3 nucleotides: TGTGCCAGCAGCCGCGACAGGGACGAGCAGTACTTC. Translation: CASSRDRDEQYF.